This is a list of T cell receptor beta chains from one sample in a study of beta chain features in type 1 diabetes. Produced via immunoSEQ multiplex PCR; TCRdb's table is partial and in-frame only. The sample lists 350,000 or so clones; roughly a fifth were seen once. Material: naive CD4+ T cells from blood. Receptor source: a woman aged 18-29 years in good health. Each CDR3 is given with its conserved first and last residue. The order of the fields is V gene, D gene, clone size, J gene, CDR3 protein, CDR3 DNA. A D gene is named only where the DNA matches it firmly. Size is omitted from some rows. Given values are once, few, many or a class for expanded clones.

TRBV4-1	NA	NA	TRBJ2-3	CASSQSRTDTQYF	TGCGCCAGCAGCCAAAGTAGAACAGATACGCAGTATTTT
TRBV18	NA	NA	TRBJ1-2	CASSPPIGRGYGYTF	TGTGCCAGCTCACCACCGATTGGCAGGGGCTATGGCTACACCTTC
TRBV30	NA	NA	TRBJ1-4	CAWSKAGVEKLFF	TGTGCCTGGAGTAAAGCAGGGGTTGAAAAACTGTTTTTT
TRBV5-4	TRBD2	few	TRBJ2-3	CASSMTSGSHPDTQYF	TGTGCCAGCAGCATGACTAGCGGGAGCCACCCAGATACGCAGTATTTT
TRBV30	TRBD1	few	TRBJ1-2	CAWIGTGGFGYTF	TGTGCCTGGATTGGGACAGGGGGCTTTGGCTACACCTTC
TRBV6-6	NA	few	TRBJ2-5	CASSWDRDSGRETQYF	TGTGCCAGCAGTTGGGACCGGGACTCAGGCCGGGAGACCCAGTACTTC
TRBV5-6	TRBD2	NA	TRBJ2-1	CASSSRTSGVLNEQFF	TGTGCCAGCAGCTCGAGGACTAGCGGGGTTCTAAATGAGCAGTTCTTC
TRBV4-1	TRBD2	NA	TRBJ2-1	CASSLSPASGEYNEQFF	TGCGCCAGCAGCCTATCTCCCGCTAGCGGAGAGTACAATGAGCAGTTCTTC
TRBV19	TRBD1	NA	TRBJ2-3	CASSSGQGDTQYF	TGTGCCAGTAGCTCGGGACAGGGTGATACGCAGTATTTT
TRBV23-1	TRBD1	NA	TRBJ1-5	CASISPDRAIQPQHF	TGCGCCAGCATATCTCCCGACAGGGCTATTCAGCCCCAGCATTTT
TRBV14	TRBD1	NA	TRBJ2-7	CASSRQQGFLNEQYF	TGTGCCAGCAGCCGCCAACAGGGGTTCCTGAACGAGCAGTACTTC
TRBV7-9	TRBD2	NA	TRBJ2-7	CASHIGLAGGEQYF	TGTGCCAGCCATATTGGACTAGCGGGAGGAGAGCAGTACTTC
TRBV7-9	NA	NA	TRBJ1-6	CGSSPGGQYNSPLHF	TGTGGCAGCAGCCCCGGCGGACAGTATAATTCACCCCTCCACTTT
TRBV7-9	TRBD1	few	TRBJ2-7	CASTRDRTSSYEQYF	TGTGCCAGCACCCGGGACAGGACGAGCTCCTACGAGCAGTACTTC
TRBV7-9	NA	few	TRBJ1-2	CASSLERGTPLVSYGYTF	TGTGCCAGCAGCTTAGAGCGTGGCACACCACTCGTAAGCTATGGCTACACCTTC
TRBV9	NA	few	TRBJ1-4	CASSVGDRGKLFF	TGTGCCAGCAGCGTAGGGGATAGGGGAAAACTGTTTTTT
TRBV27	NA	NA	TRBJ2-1	CASSLLGGEQFF	TGTGCCAGCAGCTTGCTGGGGGGTGAGCAGTTCTTC
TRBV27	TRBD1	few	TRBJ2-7	CASSYRDSRYEQYF	TGTGCCAGCAGCTACCGGGACAGCCGCTACGAGCAGTACTTC
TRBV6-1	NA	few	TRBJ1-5	CASSEQQGFNGNQPQHF	TGTGCCAGCAGTGAACAACAGGGTTTTAACGGCAATCAGCCCCAGCATTTT
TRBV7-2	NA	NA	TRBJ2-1	CASSLTRRLNEQFF	TGTGCCAGCAGCTTAACGCGCCGCCTCAATGAGCAGTTCTTC
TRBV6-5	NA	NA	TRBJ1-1	CASSYSGVAFF	TGTGCCAGCAGTTACTCGGGAGTGGCTTTCTTT
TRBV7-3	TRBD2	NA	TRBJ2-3	CASSLTASGGQDTQYF	TGTGCCAGCAGCTTAACGGCTAGCGGGGGTCAAGATACGCAGTATTTT
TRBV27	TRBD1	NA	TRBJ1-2	CASSLGQGYYGYTF	TGTGCCAGCAGTTTGGGACAGGGGTATTATGGCTACACCTTC